This TCR beta chain derives from a study of shared clonotypes between healthy human individuals. Study findings and constraints: Collection of samples was limited to blood; tissue repertoires likely differ.

The protocol was immunoSEQ multiplex PCR, while the TCRdb copy is restricted to in-frame clones and leaves out a portion. The sample includes approximately 320,000 clones, around 67% of them seen just once. CDR3 length: 15 amino acids. Germline V gives CDR1 SSHAT, CDR2 FNYEAQ (reference sequence). As to this clone: The target antigen is unknown. The germline gene is not matched at one end of the junction; a read error may be the cause.

This TCR came from a young man in good health. This chain connects TRBV7-7 to TRBJ2-2; TRBD2 matches at 8 bases. What was sequenced was memory CD4+ T cells sorted from blood. Subset: CD45RA-negative fraction. The CDR3 DNA reads TGTGCTAGCAGCCTTGACGGGAGGGCCACCGGGGAGCTGTTTTTT. The encoded protein is CASSLDGRATGELFF.